The 23 T cell receptor beta chains given below trace back to one sample, sequenced in a study of T cells after yellow fever vaccination. TCRdb passed the 5' RACE reads through MiXCR, listing each CDR3 protein once. The table lists some 550,000 distinct CDR3 sequences, under 25% of them singletons. The sequences come from PBMCs, collected 15 days after the yellow fever booster vaccination. The receptors were gathered from a man aged 30 to 39 who received the YFV17D yellow fever vaccine.

The chain recombines TRBV3-1 with TRBJ2-7; D not resolved. V shed 0 bases and J shed 6 bases, with 9 bases lying between them. CDR3 length: 13 residues. Germline V gene lookup returns CDR1 LGHDT and CDR2 YNNKEL (reference sequence). The CDR3 region is CASSQDRLGEQYF. The CDR3 bases are TGTGCCAGCAGCCAAGATCGGCTGGGCGAGCAGTACTTC.

The CDR3 reads CASSQGGWADTQYF. The CDR3 DNA reads TGCGCCAGCAGCCAAGGTGGATGGGCAGATACGCAGTATTTT. The genes are TRBV4-3 and TRBJ2-3, with D uncertain. V dropped 1 base and J dropped 4 bases, with 9 bases sitting between them. Germline CDR1 and CDR2: LGHNA and YSLEER. The CDR3 consists of 14 residues.

This clonotype was found once. The chain carries TRBV12-3 or TRBV12-4 and TRBJ2-1, with D uncertain. This CDR3 contains 11 residues. Trimming stripped 8 bases from V and 10 bases from J, with 12 bases between. Here the CDR3 reads CASGIAREQFF. CDR3 DNA: TGTGCCAGCGGCATCGCAAGGGAGCAGTTCTTC.

This clonotype was detected a few times. V usage is TRBV10-3 and J usage is TRBJ2-1; D is ambiguous. The V end was cut by 0 bases, the J end by 6 bases, with 6 bases between. CDR3 length: 13 amino acids. From germline, CDR1 is ENHRY and CDR2 SYGVKD. CDR3 sequence: CAISESNSNEQFF. The CDR3 DNA sequence: TGTGCCATCAGTGAGTCGAACTCCAATGAGCAGTTCTTC.

The genes are TRBV5-1 and TRBJ2-3, with 14 bases matching TRBD2. The CDR3 length is 18 residues. Looked up from germline, CDR1 is SGHRS and CDR2 is YFSETQ. J lost 0 bases, V lost 4 bases, and 7 bases had no gene match. This chain's CDR3 is CASSLGTSGSGSTDTQYF. In DNA form, the CDR3 reads TGCGCCAGCAGCCTGGGGACTAGCGGGAGTGGGAGCACAGATACGCAGTATTTT.

The gene calls are TRBV9 and TRBJ2-1; maybe TRBD1 (5 bases). Germline assignment: CDR1 SGDLS and CDR2 YYNGEE. The length of the CDR3 is 15 residues. The V end lost 2 bases, the J end lost 8 bases, and 17 bases lay between the germline ends. The CDR3 loop reads CASSVPGARVHEQFF. The CDR3 DNA reads as TGTGCCAGCAGCGTGCCCGGCGCCAGGGTGCATGAGCAGTTCTTC.

The chain recombines TRBV29-1 with TRBJ2-3; D remains unclear. The CDR3 is 11 residues long. Trimming took 5 bases from V and 4 from J, leaving 7 bases between them. The germline CDR1 and CDR2 sequences are SQVTM and ANQGSEA. This CDR3 is CSVYQSDTQYF. In DNA, the CDR3 is TGCAGCGTTTACCAGTCAGATACGCAGTATTTT.

The gene calls are TRBV5-1 and TRBJ1-4; D may be TRBD1 (5 bases). The CDR3 is made up of 17 amino acids. Trimming removed 3 bases from V and 0 bases from J, with 15 bases in between. The germline V gene has CDR1 SGHRS and CDR2 YFSETQ. The CDR3 loop is CASSSTPTDATNEKLFF. The DNA of the CDR3 is TGCGCCAGCAGCTCGACCCCGACAGACGCAACTAATGAAAAACTGTTTTTT.

This clonotype came up a few times. This chain joins TRBV20-1 and TRBJ1-2; D is ambiguous. Germline CDR1 and CDR2: DFQATT and SNEGSKA (reference sequence). The CDR3 extends over 15 amino acids. Trimming shortened V by 5 bases and J by 2 bases, and 18 bases separated the two germline ends. CDR3 in DNA: TGCAGTGCTCCCCCTCTCACGACGCACAACTATGGCTACACCTTC. This gives the protein CSAPPLTTHNYGYTF.

The chain couples TRBV3-1 to TRBJ2-1; 10 nucleotides align to TRBD2. Germline V gene lookup returns CDR1 LGHDT and CDR2 YNNKEL (reference sequence). The CDR3 extends over 14 amino acids. V dropped 0 bases and J dropped 12; count of bases not matched to a gene: 5. The CDR3 here is CASSQDSSGRWQFF. CDR3 DNA: TGTGCCAGCAGCCAAGATTCTAGCGGGAGATGGCAGTTCTTC.

The J gene is TRBJ2-7, the V gene TRBV10-3, with TRBD1 identical over 7 bases. Trimming removed 2 bases from V and 7 bases from J; junction bases left unmatched: 5. CDR3 length: 13 amino acids. CDR1 is ENHRY and CDR2 is SYGVKD in the germline V gene. This CDR3 is CAISERGLREQYF. In DNA, the CDR3 is TGTGCCATCAGTGAGAGGGGGCTGAGAGAGCAGTACTTC.

This clonotype was counted a few times. V gene TRBV5-1 combines with J gene TRBJ2-2; 7 bases align to TRBD1. The junction had 7 bases not matched to a gene; V was cut back by 4 bases and J by 7 bases. CDR3 length: 14 residues. CDR1 and CDR2 (germline): SGHRS, YFSETQ. The CDR3 reads CASSPGTEGGELFF. The CDR3 DNA is TGCGCCAGCAGCCCCGGGACAGAAGGCGGGGAGCTGTTTTTT.

The chain is built from TRBV12-3 or TRBV12-4 and TRBJ2-1; 12 nucleotides line up with TRBD2. This CDR3 region has 17 residues. The V gene end was trimmed by 5 bases and the J gene end by 6 bases; junction bases not matched to a gene: 11. The CDR3 reads CASSRSRLAGVGNEQFF. In nucleotides, the CDR3 is TGTGCCAGCAGTCGCTCCCGACTAGCGGGAGTTGGCAATGAGCAGTTCTTC.

The chain has TRBV7-8 and TRBJ1-1; unclear D gene. The CDR3 spans 15 residues. CDR1 and CDR2 from the germline V gene are SGHVS and FQNEAQ. Deletions cut 5 bases from V and 0 bases from J, with 13 bases between. The CDR3 here is CASSPTSVMNTEAFF. The DNA for the CDR3 is TGTGCCAGCAGCCCCACATCCGTGATGAACACTGAAGCTTTCTTT.

This clonotype was seen a handful of times. V usage is TRBV12-3 or TRBV12-4 and J usage is TRBJ2-7; D not resolved. The CDR3 runs to 12 residues. Trimming removed 6 bases from V and 3 bases from J, with 9 bases in between. CDR3 loop: CASSHSVYEQYF. The CDR3 DNA reads as TGTGCCAGCAGCCATTCTGTCTACGAGCAGTACTTC.

In its sample, this clonotype was seen a few times. The V gene is TRBV6-2 or TRBV6-3, the J gene TRBJ2-7; D is unclear. V gave up 6 bases and J gave up 10 bases, with 28 bases separating them. Germline CDR1 is MNHEY and CDR2 is SVGEGT. This CDR3 has 16 amino acids. The CDR3 reads CASRWEPEKTGGVQYF. For the CDR3, the DNA is TGTGCCAGCAGGTGGGAACCCGAGAAGACCGGCGGAGTTCAGTACTTC.

This clonotype was detected only a few times. The rearrangement uses TRBV5-1 and TRBJ2-2; 9 bases line up with TRBD2. The CDR3 is made up of 15 amino acids. V lost 2 bases to trimming and J lost 8 bases; unmatched junction nucleotides: 7. CDR1 and CDR2 (germline): SGHRS, YFSETQ. CDR3 residues: CASSFGLATVGELFF. CDR3 DNA sequence: TGCGCCAGCAGCTTTGGACTAGCGACGGTTGGGGAGCTGTTTTTT.

Comments on this clonotype: One junction end disagrees with the germline gene, perhaps due to a read error. The chain uses TRBV4-3 and TRBJ2-2, with D possibly matching TRBD2 (5 bases). CDR3 length: 17 amino acids. The germline V gene encodes CDR1 LGHNA and CDR2 YSLEER. CDR3 DNA sequence: TGCGCCAGCAGCCAAGGTCAGCGACTTCTCTTTACCGGGGAGCCGTTTTTT. It codes for CASSQGQRLLFTGEPFF.

The V call is TRBV29-1, the J call TRBJ2-7; TRBD2 agrees at 7 bases. V lost 4 bases and J lost 3; bases outside the gene matches: 6. Germline V gives CDR1 SQVTM, CDR2 ANQGSEA. The CDR3 loop spans 13 amino acids. In DNA form, the CDR3 reads TGCAGCGTTGTGGGAGGGCCCGACTACGAGCAGTACTTC. It specifies CSVVGGPDYEQYF.

This chain connects TRBV20-1 to TRBJ2-6; 7 positions match TRBD2. The germline gives CDR1 DFQATT, CDR2 SNEGSKA (reference sequence). Trimming at V came to 1 base and at J to 0 bases, leaving 12 bases not matched to a gene. This CDR3 contains 19 residues. The chain's CDR3 is CSARASSGATSSGANVLTF. CDR3 nucleotides: TGCAGTGCTAGAGCGTCTAGCGGAGCCACCTCCTCTGGGGCCAACGTCCTGACTTTC.

The V and J genes are TRBV7-2 and TRBJ2-7, with 7 nucleotides matching TRBD2. Per the germline V gene, CDR1 is SGHTA and CDR2 is FQGNSA. J was trimmed by 3 bases and V by 6 bases; bases with no gene match: 11. The CDR3 is 15 amino acids. CDR3 in amino acids: CASSQIRSGNYEQYF. For the CDR3, the DNA is TGTGCCAGCAGTCAGATCAGAAGCGGGAACTACGAGCAGTACTTC. The variable domain in full, with the rest retrieved from reference TRBV7-2 and TRBJ2-7, is GAGVSQSPSNKVTEKGKDVELRCDPISGHTALYWYRQSLGQGLEFLIYFQGNSAPDKSGLPSDRFSAERTGGSVSTLTIQRTQQEDSAVYLCASSQIRSGNYEQYFGPGTRLTVT.

The V gene is TRBV6-5, the J gene TRBJ2-5, with TRBD1 identical over 10 bases. The germline V gene has CDR1 MNHEY and CDR2 SVGAGI. J was trimmed by 1 base and V by 2 bases; bases with no gene match: 7. There are 17 residues in the CDR3. The CDR3 reads CASSYGTGVSPQETQYF. In DNA, the CDR3 is TGTGCCAGCAGTTACGGGACAGGGGTTTCTCCCCAAGAGACCCAGTACTTC.

This sequence joins TRBV7-8 and TRBJ2-3; 8 bases fit TRBD2. Germline assignment: CDR1 SGHVS and CDR2 FQNEAQ. With V trimmed by 8 bases and J by 1 base, 11 bases remained unmatched. The CDR3 runs to 16 residues. CDR3 nucleotide sequence: TGTGCCAGCCATAGAACTAGCGGCCGAGGCACAGATACGCAGTATTTT. Translated, it gives CASHRTSGRGTDTQYF.